This TCR beta chain originates from a study of shared clonotypes between healthy human individuals. Study-wide findings and caveats: Non-shared clonotypes displayed generation probabilities falling below those of clonotypes present in all four donors.

Comments on this clone: Its antigen is as yet unknown.

TCRdb keeps only in-frame clones here, not all; method: immunoSEQ multiplex PCR. The table records 2.3 million or so clones, approximately 95% of them present only once. The CDR3 loop spans 11 amino acids. V lost 3 bases to trimming and J lost 11 bases, with 12 bases between them. Germline assignment: CDR1 DFQATT and CDR2 SNEGSKA (reference sequence). This receptor was obtained from a man aged 18 to 29 in good health. Some clones in this sample may be carry-over from other donors' samples. Sequencing was carried out using naive CD4+ T cells from PBMCs. Subset meaning: CD45RA+ positively selected. V gene TRBV20-1 combines with J gene TRBJ2-3; D unresolved. CDR3 protein: CSASFVGQQYF. The CDR3 DNA reads as TGCAGTGCTAGCTTTGTGGGTCAGCAGTATTTT.